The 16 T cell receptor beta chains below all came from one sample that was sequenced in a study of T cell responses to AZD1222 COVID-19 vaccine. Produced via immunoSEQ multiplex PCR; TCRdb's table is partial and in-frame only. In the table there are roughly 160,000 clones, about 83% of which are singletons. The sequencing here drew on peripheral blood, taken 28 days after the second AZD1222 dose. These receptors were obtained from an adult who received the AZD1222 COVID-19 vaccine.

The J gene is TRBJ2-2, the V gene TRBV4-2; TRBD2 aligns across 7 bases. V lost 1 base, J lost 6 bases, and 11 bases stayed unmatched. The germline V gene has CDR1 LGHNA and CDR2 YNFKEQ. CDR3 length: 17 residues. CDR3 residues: CASSQVRTSIFAGELFF. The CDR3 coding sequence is TGTGCCAGCAGCCAAGTTCGGACTAGTATTTTTGCCGGGGAGCTGTTTTTT.

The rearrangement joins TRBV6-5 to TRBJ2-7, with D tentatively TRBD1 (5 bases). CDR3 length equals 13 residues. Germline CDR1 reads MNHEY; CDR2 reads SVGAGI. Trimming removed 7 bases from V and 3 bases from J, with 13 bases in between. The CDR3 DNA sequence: TGTGCCAGCACGACAGAGACCTACTACGAGCAGTACTTC. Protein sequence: CASTTETYYEQYF.

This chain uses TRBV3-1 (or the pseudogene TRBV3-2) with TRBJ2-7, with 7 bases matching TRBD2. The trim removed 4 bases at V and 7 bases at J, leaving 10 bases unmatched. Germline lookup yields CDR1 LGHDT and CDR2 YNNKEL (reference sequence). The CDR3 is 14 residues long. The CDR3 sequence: CASSLQRGPFEQYF. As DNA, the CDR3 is TGTGCCAGCAGCCTGCAGCGGGGCCCTTTTGAGCAGTACTTC.

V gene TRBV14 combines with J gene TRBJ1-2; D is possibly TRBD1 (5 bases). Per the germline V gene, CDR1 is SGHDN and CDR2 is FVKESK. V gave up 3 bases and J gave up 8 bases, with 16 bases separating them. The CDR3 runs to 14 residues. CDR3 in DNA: TGTGCCAGCAGCCACATAGAGGGAGGGGCCGGCTACACCTTC. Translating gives CASSHIEGGAGYTF.

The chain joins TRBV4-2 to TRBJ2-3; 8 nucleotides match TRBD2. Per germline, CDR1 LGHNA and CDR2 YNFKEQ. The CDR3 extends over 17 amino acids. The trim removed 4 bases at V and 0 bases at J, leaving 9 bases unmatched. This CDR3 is CASSLKPGGGSTDTQYF. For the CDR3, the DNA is TGTGCCAGCAGCCTCAAACCTGGCGGGGGGAGCACAGATACGCAGTATTTT.

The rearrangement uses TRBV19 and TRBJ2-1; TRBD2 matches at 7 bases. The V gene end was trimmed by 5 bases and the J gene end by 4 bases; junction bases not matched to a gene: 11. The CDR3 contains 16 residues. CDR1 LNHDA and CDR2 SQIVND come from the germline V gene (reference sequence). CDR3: CASSWGGRRGYNEQFF. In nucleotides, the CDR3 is TGTGCCAGTAGTTGGGGGGGACGGAGGGGATACAATGAGCAGTTCTTC. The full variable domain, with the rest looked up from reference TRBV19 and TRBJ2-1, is DGGITQSPKYLFRKEGQNVTLSCEQNLNHDAMYWYRQDPGQGLRLIYYSQIVNDFQKGDIAEGYSVSREKKESFPLTVTSAQKNPTAFYLCASSWGGRRGYNEQFFGPGTRLTVL.

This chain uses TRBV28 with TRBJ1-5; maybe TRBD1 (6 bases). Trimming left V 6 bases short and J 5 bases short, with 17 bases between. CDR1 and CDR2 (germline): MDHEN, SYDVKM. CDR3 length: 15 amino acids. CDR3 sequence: CASRSPTGTHQPQHF. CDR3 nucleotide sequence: TGTGCCAGCAGATCACCTACAGGGACCCATCAGCCCCAGCATTTT.

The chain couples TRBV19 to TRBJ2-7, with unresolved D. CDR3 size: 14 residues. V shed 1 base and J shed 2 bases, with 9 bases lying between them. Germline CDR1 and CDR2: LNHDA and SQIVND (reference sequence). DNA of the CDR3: TGTGCCAGTAGTATAGGGTCAGCCACCTACGAGCAGTACTTC. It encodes CASSIGSATYEQYF.

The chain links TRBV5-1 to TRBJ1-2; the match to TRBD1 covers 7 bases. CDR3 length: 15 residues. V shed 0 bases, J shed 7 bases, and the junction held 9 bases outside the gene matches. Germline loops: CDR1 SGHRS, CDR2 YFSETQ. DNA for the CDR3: TGCGCCAGCAGCTTGGTTGCTGGAGGGGGCGGTGGCTACACCTTC. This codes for CASSLVAGGGGGYTF.

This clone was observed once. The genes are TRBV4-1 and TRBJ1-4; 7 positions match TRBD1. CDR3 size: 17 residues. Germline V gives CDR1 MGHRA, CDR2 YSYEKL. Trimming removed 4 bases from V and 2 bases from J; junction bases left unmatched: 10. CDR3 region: CASSPVDRAVTNEKLFF. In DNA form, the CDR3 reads TGCGCCAGCAGCCCCGTCGACAGGGCGGTCACTAATGAAAAACTGTTTTTT.

CDR3 DNA sequence: TGTGCCAGTAGCATGGGGGGGGCAATCCGCCACACGGAGCAGTACTTC. It is translated as CASSMGGAIRHTEQYF. The chain combines TRBV19 with TRBJ2-7; D is perhaps TRBD2 (7 bases). CDR1 is LNHDA, CDR2 SQIVND, per germline (reference sequence). CDR3 length: 16 amino acids. V dropped 6 bases and J dropped 7 bases, with 25 bases sitting between them.

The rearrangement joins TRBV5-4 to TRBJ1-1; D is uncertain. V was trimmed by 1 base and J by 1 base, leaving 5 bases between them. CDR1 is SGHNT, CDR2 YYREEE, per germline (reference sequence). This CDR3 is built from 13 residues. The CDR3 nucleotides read TGTGCCAGCAGCTTGCGTACGAACACTGAAGCTTTCTTT. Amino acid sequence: CASSLRTNTEAFF.

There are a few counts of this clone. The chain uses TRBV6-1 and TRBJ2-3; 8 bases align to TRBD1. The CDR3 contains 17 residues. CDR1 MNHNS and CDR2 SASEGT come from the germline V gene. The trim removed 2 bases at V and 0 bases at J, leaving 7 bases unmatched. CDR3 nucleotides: TGTGCCAGCAGTGAATTGGGGGGACAGGTTAGCACAGATACGCAGTATTTT. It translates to CASSELGGQVSTDTQYF.

In DNA, the CDR3 is TGTGCCAGCAGCCATACACAGGGGAACACTGAAGCTTTCTTT. It specifies CASSHTQGNTEAFF. V gene TRBV13 combines with J gene TRBJ1-1; D perhaps matches TRBD1 (6 bases). The V gene lost 5 bases and the J gene lost 1 base, with 11 bases spanning the gap. Germline V gene lookup returns CDR1 PRHDT and CDR2 FYEKMQ (reference sequence). The CDR3 loop spans 14 amino acids.

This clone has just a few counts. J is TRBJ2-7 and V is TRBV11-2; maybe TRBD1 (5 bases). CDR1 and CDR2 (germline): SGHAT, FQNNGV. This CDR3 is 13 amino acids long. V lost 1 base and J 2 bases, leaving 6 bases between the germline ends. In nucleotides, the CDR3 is TGTGCCAGCAGCTTAGGACAGACCTACGAGCAGTACTTC. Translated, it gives CASSLGQTYEQYF.

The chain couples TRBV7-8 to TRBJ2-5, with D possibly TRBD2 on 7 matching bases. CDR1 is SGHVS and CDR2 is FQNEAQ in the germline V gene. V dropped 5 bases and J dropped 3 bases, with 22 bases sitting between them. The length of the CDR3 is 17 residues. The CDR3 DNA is TGTGCCAGCAGCCCAGTATTGGGGGGGGGCAGGAAAGAGACCCAGTACTTC. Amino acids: CASSPVLGGGRKETQYF. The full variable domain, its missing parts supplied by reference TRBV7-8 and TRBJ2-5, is GAGVSQSPRYKVAKRGQDVALRCDPISGHVSLFWYQQALGQGPEFLTYFQNEAQLDKSGLPSDRFFAERPEGSVSTLKIQRTQQEDSAVYLCASSPVLGGGRKETQYFGPGTRLLVL.